Sequencing of this TCR beta chain was carried out in a study of blood T cell repertoires in COVID-19. This clone has only one observation. In the study's own analysis: Estimated nucleated cell counts came from reference gene primer amplification. Some clones are missing from TCRdb's copy, which holds only in-frame ones; the method was immunoSEQ multiplex PCR. V, J and clone size reflect that table, while D and trimming were determined from the DNA. The sample carries 40,000 to 60,000 clones, roughly 83% recorded once. The TCR was taken from a man aged 50 or older with active COVID-19. Sequenced input: peripheral blood.

The CDR3 reads CAAEINYGYTF. In DNA, the CDR3 is TGTGCCGCAGAAATAAACTATGGCTACACCTTC. The V gene is TRBV7-9, the J gene TRBJ1-2; D is undetermined. The CDR3 loop spans 11 amino acids. Germline CDR1 reads SEHNR; CDR2 reads FQNEAQ (reference sequence). The ends were cut back, 11 bases at V and 2 bases at J, with 9 bases in the middle. The full variable domain, its missing parts supplied by reference TRBV7-9 and TRBJ1-2, is DTGVSQNPRHKITKRGQNVTFRCDPISEHNRLYWYRQTLGQGPEFLTYFQNEAQLEKSRLLSDRFSAERPKGSFSTLEIQRTEQGDSAMYLCAAEINYGYTFGSGTRLTVV.